This TCR beta chain derives from a study of Ad26.COV2.S vaccination and SARS-CoV-2 variants (dated by TCRdb to 2020 to 2023). In terms of the full investigation: Vaccine-arm donors came from COV1001, a multicentre, randomized, double-blind, placebo-controlled phase I-IIa trial of Ad26.COV2.S in healthy adults. Ad26.COV2.S was given intramuscularly at 5x10^10 or 1x10^11 viral particles, as a single shot or as two shots 56 days apart. The specificity and breadth of SARS-CoV-2-reactive T cell receptors after Ad26.COV2.S vaccination were assessed by TCRbeta repertoire sequencing. Investigators remained blinded to trial group allocation during experiments and outcome assessment. The TCR-sequenced set comprised around 30 samples: about 19 Ad26.COV2.S vaccine recipients, 5 placebo recipients and 8 SARS-CoV-2 convalescent individuals. Participants in the trial were split at random into five groups of five each, receiving low-dose or high-dose Ad26.COV2.S once or twice, or else placebo on both occasions. Overall results and qualifications from the work: Spike-specific TCR breadth was higher in Ad26.COV2.S recipients than in placebo recipients (P = 0.0014). Comparing responses between vaccine doses or regimens was not something the study was powered to do. Non-spike TCR breadth was comparable between vaccine and placebo recipients, consistent with the vaccine containing only spike. According to the authors, total T cell responses may have been underestimated by the TCR breadth and depth analyses. After vaccination, spike-specific CD8+ and CD4+ T cell responses were reported to show substantial breadth.

In the case of this clone: Its antigen target is currently unknown. Base quality data are lacking; no much larger clone is found one base away.

TCRbeta CDR3 regions were sequenced with the immunoSEQ Assay. After extraction, genomic DNA underwent amplification by bias-controlled multiplex PCR, followed by high-throughput sequencing. The authors processed their data as follows. To quantify the absolute abundance of every unique TCRbeta CDR3 region, sequences were collapsed and filtered. T cell fraction was estimated by normalization of TCRbeta template counts to usable DNA, with usable DNA being measured through amplification of reference genes present in all nucleated cells. Repertoire TCRs were annotated as SARS-CoV-2-specific when V gene, CDR3 amino acid sequence and J gene were exactly matched to a known reactive TCR set. MIRA supplied the reference SARS-CoV-2 TCR set, which was filtered for enrichment in COVID-19-positive ImmuneCODE repertoires so that public or cross-reactive TCRs were removed. Drawing on the MIRA antigens, annotated TCRs were analysed further at the level of specific ORF or position within ORF. Breadth was defined as the number of annotated unique rearrangements divided by the total number of unique productive rearrangements, and depth was defined as the summed frequency of the annotated unique rearrangements. Two-sided Wilcoxon rank-sum tests were applied when comparing TCR breadth between groups. Not all clones reach the TCRdb copy of this immuneACCESS table, which keeps in-frame sequences only. Checked studies attribute under half of the gap to unresolved V genes and leave the rest unexplained. V and J calls and clone size are as listed in that table; D and trimming were resolved from the DNA. This sample holds about 370,000 clones; approximately 90% were observed only once. Of the sample, around 2% falls within the top ten clones.

The sample's treatment or condition label, decoded: some 19 received Ad26.COV2.S at low or high dose, single or two shots; five or six received placebo; per-sample allocation not given. Repertoires of vaccine and placebo recipients were sequenced from samples collected on day 63 after the first injection. Cohort 1b enrolled 25 adults aged 18-55 years at a single site in Boston, USA, between 29 July and 7 August 2020. As a vaccine, Ad26.COV2.S was a replication-incompetent adenovirus type 26 vector that expressed a prefusion-stabilized SARS-CoV-2 spike protein derived from the original Wuhan strain. CDR3 length: 12 amino acids, cysteine to phenylalanine. Just CDR3 DNA is preserved here, 36 bases in frame from base 1. V is shortened by 5 bases, J by 7 bases, and the region joining them spans 11 bases. CDR1 and CDR2 are drawn from the germline V gene: SNHLY, FYNNEI.

The source was peripheral blood, collected in a trial of Ad26.COV2.S vaccine versus placebo. This chain joins TRBV2 to TRBJ1-1, with TRBD1 tentatively as D gene (6 bases match). The source is a person between 18 and 60 years old who received the Ad26.COV2.S COVID-19 vaccine or a placebo. The nucleotides read TGTGCCAGCAGTTGGACAGCCCTTGAAGCTTTCTTT. Its translation reads: CASSWTALEAFF. The full variable domain, completed from the reference TRBV2 and TRBJ1-1 proteins outside the CDR3, reads EPEVTQTPSHQVTQMGQEVILRCVPISNHLYFYWYRQILGQKVEFLVSFYNNEISEKSEIFDDQFSVERPDGSNFTLKIRSTKLEDSAMYFCASSWTALEAFFGQGTRLTVV.